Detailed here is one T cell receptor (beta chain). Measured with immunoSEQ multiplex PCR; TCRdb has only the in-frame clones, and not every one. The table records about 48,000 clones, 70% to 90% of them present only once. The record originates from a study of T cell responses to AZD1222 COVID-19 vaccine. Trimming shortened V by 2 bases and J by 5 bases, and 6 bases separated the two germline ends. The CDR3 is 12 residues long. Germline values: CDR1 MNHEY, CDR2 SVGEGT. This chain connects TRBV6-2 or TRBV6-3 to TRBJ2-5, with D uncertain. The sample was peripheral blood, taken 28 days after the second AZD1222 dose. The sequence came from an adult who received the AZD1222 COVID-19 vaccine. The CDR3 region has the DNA TGTGCCAGCAGTTACGGATTCGAGACCCAGTACTTC. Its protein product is CASSYGFETQYF.